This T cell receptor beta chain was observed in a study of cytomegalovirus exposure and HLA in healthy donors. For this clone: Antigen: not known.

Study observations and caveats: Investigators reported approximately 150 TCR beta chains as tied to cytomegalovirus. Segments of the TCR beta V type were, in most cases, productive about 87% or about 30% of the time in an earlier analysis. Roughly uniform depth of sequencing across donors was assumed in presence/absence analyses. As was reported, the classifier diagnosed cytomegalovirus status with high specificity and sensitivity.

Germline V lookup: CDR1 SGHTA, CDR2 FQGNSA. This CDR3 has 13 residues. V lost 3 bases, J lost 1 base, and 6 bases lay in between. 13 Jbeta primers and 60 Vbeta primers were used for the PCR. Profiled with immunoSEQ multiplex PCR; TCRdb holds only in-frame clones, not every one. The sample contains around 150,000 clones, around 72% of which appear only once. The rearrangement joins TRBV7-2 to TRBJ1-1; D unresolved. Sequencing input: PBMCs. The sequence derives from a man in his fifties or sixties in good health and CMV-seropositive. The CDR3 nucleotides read TGTGCCAGCAGCTTTAAATCGAACACTGAAGCTTTCTTT. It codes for CASSFKSNTEAFF.